The following is a T cell receptor (beta chain) sequence with its context. The CDR3 is 16 amino acids. V was clipped by 4 bases and J by 5 bases; unmatched bases: 8. From germline, CDR1 is SGHRS and CDR2 YFSETQ. The sample is drawn from a study of blood T cell repertoires in COVID-19. About the research overall: Samples representing acute and convalescent COVID-19 were sourced from the United States, Italy and Spain. The analysed material was cDNA or gDNA that came from T cells, B-cell-depleted T cells, or PBMCs.

Per the study methods: Estimation of nucleated cell counts was performed using reference gene primer amplification. Method: immunoSEQ multiplex PCR; TCRdb's copy keeps in-frame clones and lacks some. V, J and clone size reflect that table, while D and trimming were determined from the DNA. The top ten hold about 5% of the sample, which has 90,000 to 120,000 clones, 82% seen once. Sample: peripheral blood. The chain links TRBV5-1 to TRBJ2-1; TRBD2 matches at 11 bases. The receptor was isolated from a man aged 60-69 years with acute or convalescent COVID-19. The CDR3 DNA reads as TGCGCCAGCAGCCCACCACTAGCGGGAGAACACAATGAGCAGTTCTTC. This translates into CASSPPLAGEHNEQFF. Supplemented by reference TRBV5-1 and TRBJ2-1, the full variable domain reads KAGVTQTPRYLIKTRGQQVTLSCSPISGHRSVSWYQQTPGQGLQFLFEYFSETQRNKGNFPGRFSGRQFSNSRSEMNVSTLELGDSALYLCASSPPLAGEHNEQFFGPGTRLTVL.